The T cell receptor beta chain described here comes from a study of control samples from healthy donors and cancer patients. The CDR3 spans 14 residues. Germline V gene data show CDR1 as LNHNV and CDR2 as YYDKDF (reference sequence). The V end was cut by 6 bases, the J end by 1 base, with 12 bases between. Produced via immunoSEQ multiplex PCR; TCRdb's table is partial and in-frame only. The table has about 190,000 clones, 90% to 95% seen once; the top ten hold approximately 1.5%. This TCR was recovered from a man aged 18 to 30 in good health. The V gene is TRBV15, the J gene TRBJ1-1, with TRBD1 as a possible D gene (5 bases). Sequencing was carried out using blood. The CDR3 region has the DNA TGTGCCACCAGGTCGGGACGATGGAACACTGAAGCTTTCTTT. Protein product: CATRSGRWNTEAFF.